One and the same sample provided the 25 T cell receptor beta chains below, sequenced in a study of vaccination effects on CD4 cells after COVID-19. These receptors are not linked to any known antigen. Antigen-specific CD4+ T cells were expanded (with viral peptide pools) by the ViraFEST assay ahead of sequencing. Culture proceeded for 10 days, and CD4+ T cells were then isolated. The table came from immunoSEQ multiplex PCR; TCRdb's copy has only in-frame clones and leaves some out. The profile shows fewer than 65,000 clones, 75% to 85% of them singletons. The source material was CD4+ T cells from PBMCs cultured with HCoV-229E spike peptides, sampled before COVID-19 vaccination. The origin of the receptors is a human donor who received a COVID-19 vaccine.

The gene calls are TRBV10-3 and TRBJ1-2; possibly TRBD1 for D (5 bases). The CDR3 sequence is 11 residues long. CDR1 and CDR2 (germline): ENHRY, SYGVKD. Trimming took 5 bases from V and 7 from J, leaving 8 bases between them. In DNA, the CDR3 is TGTGCCATCAGTCCGGGGACTGGCTACACCTTC. Protein: CAISPGTGYTF.

The chain has TRBV4-2 and TRBJ2-2; a weak D match, TRBD1 (7 bases). Trimming cost V 3 bases and J 0 bases, with 11 bases left between them. There are 16 residues in the CDR3. Germline V gene lookup returns CDR1 LGHNA and CDR2 YNFKEQ. The CDR3 DNA is TGTGCCAGCAGCCAGACAGGGACTTCGAACACCGGGGAGCTGTTTTTT. This sequence encodes CASSQTGTSNTGELFF.

The CDR3 nucleotides read TGTGCCAGCAGCTTAGGGGGTTCAGGAGAGCAGTTCTTC. Translated, it gives CASSLGGSGEQFF. The chain has TRBV7-7 and TRBJ2-1; no clear D. V was cut by 1 base and J by 10 bases, with 11 bases left in between. CDR3 length: 13 residues. CDR1 is SSHAT, CDR2 FNYEAQ, per germline (reference sequence).

The chain has TRBV18 and TRBJ2-5; 10 bases map to TRBD1. This CDR3 has 14 amino acids. Germline V lookup: CDR1 KGHSH, CDR2 LQKENI. With 3 bases clipped from V and 5 bases from J, the junction kept 3 bases outside the gene matches. The CDR3 loop is CASSPTGGWETQYF. The CDR3 bases are TGTGCCAGCTCACCGACAGGGGGCTGGGAGACCCAGTACTTC.

This rearrangement joins TRBV2 to TRBJ2-7; D remains ambiguous. The length of the CDR3 is 13 residues. CDR1 and CDR2 from the germline V gene are SNHLY and FYNNEI. V dropped 4 bases and J dropped 4 bases, with 11 bases sitting between them. The CDR3 is CASSVERAYEQYV. The CDR3, as DNA: TGTGCCAGCAGTGTAGAGCGTGCGTACGAGCAGTACGTC.

The CDR3 nucleotides are TGTGCCAGCGTTGTCGCGAATCAGCCCCAGCATTTT. It specifies CASVVANQPQHF. This sequence joins TRBV28 and TRBJ1-5; D is unclear. Germline V lookup: CDR1 MDHEN, CDR2 SYDVKM. This CDR3 is built from 12 residues. Trimming took 8 bases from V and 4 from J, leaving 9 bases between them.

V usage is TRBV4-1 and J usage is TRBJ1-2; possible D gene TRBD1, 5 bases. Germline-derived CDR1 and CDR2 are MGHRA and YSYEKL. This CDR3 region has 17 residues. The V gene lost 0 bases and the J gene lost 2 bases, with 16 bases spanning the gap. The CDR3 loop is CASSQDLGDLGNYGYTF. The CDR3 DNA reads as TGCGCCAGCAGCCAAGATTTGGGGGACCTTGGGAACTATGGCTACACCTTC.

V and J are TRBV7-3 and TRBJ1-1, with no clear D. CDR3 size: 13 residues. V was trimmed by 7 bases and J by 0 bases, leaving 9 bases between them. The germline gives CDR1 SGHTA, CDR2 FQGTGA. The DNA for the CDR3 is TGTGCCAGCAACGACGGCTTGAACACTGAAGCTTTCTTT. It is translated as CASNDGLNTEAFF.

This chain links TRBV30 with TRBJ1-2; a weak D match, TRBD1 (5 bases). This CDR3 is built from 16 residues. Germline CDR1 GTSNPN, CDR2 SVGIG (reference sequence). The V and J ends lost 2 bases and 5 bases respectively, with 21 bases between them. The CDR3 spells CAWSTRLGEGRYGYTF. The CDR3 region has the DNA TGTGCCTGGAGTACTAGATTGGGGGAAGGTAGATATGGCTACACCTTC.

This clone has a single count. This rearrangement joins TRBV5-6 to TRBJ1-4; no clear D gene. The CDR3 has 18 residues. In germline, CDR1 is SGHDT, CDR2 YYEEEE. Trimming shortened V by 4 bases and J by 0 bases, and 19 bases separated the two germline ends. In nucleotides, the CDR3 is TGTGCCAGCAGCAAAAAAACTAAAGCGGTTGCAACTAATGAAAAACTGTTTTTT. Translation gives CASSKKTKAVATNEKLFF.

The chain couples TRBV28 to TRBJ2-2; TRBD2 aligns across 7 bases. Germline V gene lookup returns CDR1 MDHEN and CDR2 SYDVKM. The CDR3 length is 14 residues. J was trimmed by 6 bases and V by 8 bases; bases with no gene match: 9. The CDR3 coding sequence is TGTGCCAGCGCCCCGGGGGGAAGTGCCGGGGAGCTGTTTTTT. It is translated as CASAPGGSAGELFF.

The rearrangement uses TRBV5-5 and TRBJ2-7, with 7 bases that match TRBD2. V was pared by 0 bases and J by 3 bases, with 0 bases of the junction left unmatched. The V gene's germline CDR1 is SGHKS and CDR2 YYEKEE (reference sequence). This CDR3 contains 13 residues. The CDR3 region is CASSLGGGYEQYV. The DNA of the CDR3 is TGTGCCAGCAGCTTGGGGGGGGGCTACGAGCAGTACGTC.

The chain joins TRBV4-3 to TRBJ2-2, with 10 bases that match TRBD2. Trimming cost V 1 base and J 6 bases; bases outside gene matches: 8. CDR1 and CDR2 from the germline V gene are LGHNA and YSLEER. CDR3 length: 17 amino acids. DNA of the CDR3: TGCGCCAGCAGCCAAGGGAAAACTAGCGGGGATTCCGGGGAGCTGTTTTTT. Protein: CASSQGKTSGDSGELFF.

V and J are TRBV12-3 or TRBV12-4 and TRBJ1-4; tentative D call: TRBD1 (5 bases). The CDR3 totals 12 residues. The V end lost 10 bases, the J end lost 8 bases, and 14 bases lay between the germline ends. The CDR3 DNA reads TGTGCCACCAGAAGGGACGGAGAAAAACTGTTTTTT. Its translation: CATRRDGEKLFF.

The genes are TRBV7-2 and TRBJ1-3, with a tentative D call TRBD1 (6 bases). The CDR3 is made up of 17 amino acids. Germline V lookup: CDR1 SGHTA, CDR2 FQGNSA. V was trimmed by 1 base and J by 0 bases, leaving 13 bases between them. In DNA form, the CDR3 reads TGTGCCAGCAGCTTAGTCTTTCAGGGGAGCTCTGGAAACACCATATATTTT. Translated, it gives CASSLVFQGSSGNTIYF.

The rearrangement uses TRBV7-9 and TRBJ2-7, with TRBD1 identical over 9 bases. Germline lookup yields CDR1 SEHNR and CDR2 FQNEAQ (reference sequence). V gave up 5 bases and J gave up 7 bases; unmatched junction bases: 6. The CDR3 runs 13 residues. The CDR3 region is CASSKQGAGEQYV. The CDR3 DNA is TGTGCCAGCAGCAAACAGGGGGCGGGGGAGCAGTACGTC.

The rearrangement joins TRBV7-9 to TRBJ2-3; TRBD2 agrees at 7 bases. The V gene end was trimmed by 5 bases and the J gene end by 4 bases; junction bases not matched to a gene: 9. Germline CDR1 reads SEHNR; CDR2 reads FQNEAQ (reference sequence). CDR3 length equals 15 residues. The CDR3 nucleotides read TGTGCCAGCAGCCCCAGTGGGGGGGTATCAGATACGCAGTATTTT. Its translation is CASSPSGGVSDTQYF.

The rearrangement uses TRBV7-6 and TRBJ2-3; D possibly corresponds to TRBD1 (5 bases). The germline V gene has CDR1 SGHVS and CDR2 FNYEAQ. The V end was cut by 0 bases, the J end by 1 base, with 11 bases between. This CDR3 region has 16 residues. The CDR3, as DNA: TGTGCCAGCAGCTTAGCGCTGGCCAGGGGCACAGATACGCAGTATTTT. The encoded protein is CASSLALARGTDTQYF.

The chain carries TRBV7-9 and TRBJ2-1; perhaps D is TRBD1 or TRBD2 (5 bases each). The CDR3 runs to 19 residues. Germline V lookup: CDR1 SEHNR, CDR2 FQNEAQ (reference sequence). Trimming shortened V by 2 bases and J by 5 bases, and 25 bases separated the two germline ends. The CDR3 region has the DNA TGTGCCAGCAGCTTATTACCCTCGGGACGGGCGACCGTCGACAATGAGCAGTTCTTC. This codes for CASSLLPSGRATVDNEQFF.

This chain joins TRBV19 and TRBJ2-7, with D maybe TRBD2 (5 bases). Germline V gene lookup returns CDR1 LNHDA and CDR2 SQIVND (reference sequence). Trimming stripped 9 bases from V and 7 bases from J, with 19 bases between. CDR3 length: 13 amino acids. The CDR3 DNA reads as TGTGCCAGCAGTTCAGCCAGAGGGAGTGAGCAGTACGTC. This sequence encodes CASSSARGSEQYV.

The chain joins TRBV2 to TRBJ1-1, with D perhaps matching TRBD1 (6 bases). The CDR3 is made up of 12 amino acids. Germline V gene lookup returns CDR1 SNHLY and CDR2 FYNNEI. V lost 6 bases, J lost 5 bases, and 10 bases lay in between. This CDR3 is CASSTGSTEAFF. CDR3 bases: TGTGCCAGCAGCACAGGGTCGACTGAAGCTTTCTTT.

This clone turned up a few times. The chain combines TRBV7-2 with TRBJ1-2, with a weak D call TRBD1 (5 bases). From germline, CDR1 is SGHTA and CDR2 FQGNSA. This CDR3 is built from 14 residues. Trimming took 6 bases from V and 3 from J, leaving 14 bases between them. The CDR3 protein is CASSGLTGDYGYTF. The CDR3 nucleotides are TGTGCCAGCAGTGGTCTAACAGGAGACTATGGCTACACCTTC. The full variable domain, completed using reference TRBV7-2 and TRBJ1-2, is GAGVSQSPSNKVTEKGKDVELRCDPISGHTALYWYRQSLGQGLEFLIYFQGNSAPDKSGLPSDRFSAERTGGSVSTLTIQRTQQEDSAVYLCASSGLTGDYGYTFGSGTRLTVV.

J is TRBJ2-5 and V is TRBV5-1; possible D gene TRBD2, 5 bases. Trimming took 3 bases from V and 2 from J, leaving 8 bases between them. Germline CDR1 is SGHRS and CDR2 is YFSETQ. The CDR3 is 13 amino acids. The CDR3 region is CASSSTSQETQYF. For the CDR3, the DNA is TGCGCCAGCAGCTCCACTAGTCAAGAGACCCAGTACTTC.

This rearrangement joins TRBV6-5 to TRBJ1-1; the match to TRBD1 covers 8 bases. The V gene's germline CDR1 is MNHEY and CDR2 SVGAGI. V was pared by 7 bases and J by 5 bases, with 6 bases of the junction left unmatched. The CDR3 is made up of 13 amino acids. CDR3 in amino acids: CASIQGARTEAFF. The CDR3 DNA sequence: TGTGCCAGCATTCAGGGGGCAAGGACTGAAGCTTTCTTT.

The CDR3 here is CARSSYGYTF. The CDR3 nucleotides read TGTGCTCGTAGTTCCTATGGCTACACCTTC. The chain joins TRBV21-1 to TRBJ1-2. TRBV21-1 is annotated as a pseudogene. This CDR3 has 10 amino acids.